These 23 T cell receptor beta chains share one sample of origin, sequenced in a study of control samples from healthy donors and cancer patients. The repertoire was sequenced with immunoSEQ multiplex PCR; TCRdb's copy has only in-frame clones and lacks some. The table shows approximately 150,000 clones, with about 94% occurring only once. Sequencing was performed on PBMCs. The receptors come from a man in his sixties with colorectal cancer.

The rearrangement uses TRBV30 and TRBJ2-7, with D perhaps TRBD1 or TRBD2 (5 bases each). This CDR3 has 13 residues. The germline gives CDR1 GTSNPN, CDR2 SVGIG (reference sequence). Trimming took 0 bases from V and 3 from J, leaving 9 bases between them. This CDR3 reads CAWSVPGSYEQYF. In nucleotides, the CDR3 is TGTGCCTGGAGTGTACCAGGGAGCTACGAGCAGTACTTC.

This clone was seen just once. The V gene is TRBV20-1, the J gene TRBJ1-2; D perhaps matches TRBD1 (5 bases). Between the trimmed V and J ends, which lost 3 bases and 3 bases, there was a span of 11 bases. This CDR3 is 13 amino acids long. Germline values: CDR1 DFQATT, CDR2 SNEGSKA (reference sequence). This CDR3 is CSASLAGHYGYTF. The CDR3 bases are TGCAGTGCTAGTCTGGCAGGGCACTATGGCTACACCTTC.

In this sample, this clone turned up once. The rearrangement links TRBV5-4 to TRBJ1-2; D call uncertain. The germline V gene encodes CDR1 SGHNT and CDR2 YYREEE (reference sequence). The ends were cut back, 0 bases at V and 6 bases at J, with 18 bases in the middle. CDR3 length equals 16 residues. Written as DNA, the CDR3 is TGTGCCAGCAGCTTGGTCCATGACTTGCCCGGCCATGGCTACACCTTC. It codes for CASSLVHDLPGHGYTF. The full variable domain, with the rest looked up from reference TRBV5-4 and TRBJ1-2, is ETGVTQSPTHLIKTRGQQVTLRCSSQSGHNTVSWYQQALGQGPQFIFQYYREEENGRGNFPPRFSGLQFPNYSSELNVNALELDDSALYLCASSLVHDLPGHGYTFGSGTRLTVV.

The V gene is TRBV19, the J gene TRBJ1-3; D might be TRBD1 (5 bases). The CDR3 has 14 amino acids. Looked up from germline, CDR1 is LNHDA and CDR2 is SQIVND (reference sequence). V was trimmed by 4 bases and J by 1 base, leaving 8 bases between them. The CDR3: CASSRGSSGNTIYF. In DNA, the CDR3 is TGTGCCAGTAGTAGGGGGTCTTCTGGAAACACCATATATTTT.

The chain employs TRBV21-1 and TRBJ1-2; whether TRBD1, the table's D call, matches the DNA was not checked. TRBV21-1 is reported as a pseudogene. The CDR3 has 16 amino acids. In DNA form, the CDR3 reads TGTGCCAGCAGCACGCGAGGATTGGACAGGGCGGGCGGCTACACCTTC. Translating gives CASSTRGLDRAGGYTF.

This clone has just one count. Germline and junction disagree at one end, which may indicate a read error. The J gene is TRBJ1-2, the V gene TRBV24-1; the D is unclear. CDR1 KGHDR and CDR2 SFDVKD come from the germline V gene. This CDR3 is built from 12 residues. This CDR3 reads CATSDSNHGYTF. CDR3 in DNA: TGTGCCACCAGTGATTCTAACCATGGCTACACCTTC.

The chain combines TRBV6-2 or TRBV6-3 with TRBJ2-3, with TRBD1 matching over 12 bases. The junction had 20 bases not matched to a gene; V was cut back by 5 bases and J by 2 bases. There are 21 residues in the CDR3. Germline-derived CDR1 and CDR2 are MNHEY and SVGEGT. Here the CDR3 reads CASSRGQGAGSLAVITDTQYF. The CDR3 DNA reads TGTGCCAGCAGTAGGGGACAGGGGGCTGGTAGCCTAGCGGTGATCACAGATACGCAGTATTTT.

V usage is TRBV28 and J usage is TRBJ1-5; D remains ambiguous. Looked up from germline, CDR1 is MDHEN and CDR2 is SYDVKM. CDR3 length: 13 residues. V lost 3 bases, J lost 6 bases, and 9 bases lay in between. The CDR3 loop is CASSFGVIQPQHF. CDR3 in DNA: TGTGCCAGCAGTTTTGGAGTTATTCAGCCCCAGCATTTT.

CDR3 sequence: CASSLEGRRADTQYF. In DNA form, the CDR3 reads TGCGCCAGCAGCTTGGAGGGGCGGCGGGCCGATACGCAGTATTTT. V usage is TRBV5-1 and J usage is TRBJ2-3; possibly TRBD1 or TRBD2 for D (5 bases each). The V end lost 0 bases, the J end lost 6 bases, and 14 bases lay between the germline ends. Germline V lookup: CDR1 SGHRS, CDR2 YFSETQ. The CDR3 totals 15 residues.

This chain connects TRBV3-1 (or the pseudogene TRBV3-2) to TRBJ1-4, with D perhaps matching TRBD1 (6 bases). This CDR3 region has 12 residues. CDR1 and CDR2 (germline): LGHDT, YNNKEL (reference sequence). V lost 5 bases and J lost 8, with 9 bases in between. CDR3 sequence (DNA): TGTGCCAGCAGCTTGGGGGGCGAAAAACTGTTTTTT. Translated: CASSLGGEKLFF.

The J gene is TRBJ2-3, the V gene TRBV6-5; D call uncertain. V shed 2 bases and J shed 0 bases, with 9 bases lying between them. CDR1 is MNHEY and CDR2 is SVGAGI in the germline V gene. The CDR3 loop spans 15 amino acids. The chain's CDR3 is CASSYAGLSTDTQYF. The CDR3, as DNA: TGTGCCAGCAGTTACGCCGGCCTTAGCACAGATACGCAGTATTTT.

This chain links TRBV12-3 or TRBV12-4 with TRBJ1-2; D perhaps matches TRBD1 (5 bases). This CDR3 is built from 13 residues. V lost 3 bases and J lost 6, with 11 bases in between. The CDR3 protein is CASSFRQGHGYTF. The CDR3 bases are TGTGCCAGCAGTTTCCGGCAGGGACATGGCTACACCTTC.

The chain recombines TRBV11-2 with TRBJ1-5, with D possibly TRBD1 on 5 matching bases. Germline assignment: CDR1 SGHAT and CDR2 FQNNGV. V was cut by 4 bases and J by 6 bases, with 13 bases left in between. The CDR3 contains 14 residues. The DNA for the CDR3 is TGTGCCAGCAGCTCTCAGGGCTCGGGTCAGCCCCAGCATTTT. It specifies CASSSQGSGQPQHF.

The CDR3 DNA is TGTGCCAGTAGCGGGACATCGGCGGAACAAGAGACCCAGTACTTC. As protein: CASSGTSAEQETQYF. V is TRBV19 and J is TRBJ2-5; a possible D gene is TRBD1 (6 bases). Trimming cost V 6 bases and J 2 bases, with 16 bases left between them. The V gene's germline CDR1 is LNHDA and CDR2 SQIVND (reference sequence). CDR3 length: 15 residues.

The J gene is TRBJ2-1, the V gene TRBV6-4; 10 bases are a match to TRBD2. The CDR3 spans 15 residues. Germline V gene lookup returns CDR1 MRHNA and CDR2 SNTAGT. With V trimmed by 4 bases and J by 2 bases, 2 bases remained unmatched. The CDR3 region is CASSVTSGAYNEQFF. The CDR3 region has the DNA TGTGCCAGCAGTGTCACTAGCGGGGCCTACAATGAGCAGTTCTTC.

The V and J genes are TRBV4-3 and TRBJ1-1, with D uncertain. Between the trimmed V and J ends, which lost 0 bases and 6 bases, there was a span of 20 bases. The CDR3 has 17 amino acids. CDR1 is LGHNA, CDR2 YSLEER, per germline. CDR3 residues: CASSQDRQGVGRAEAFF. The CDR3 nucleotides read TGCGCCAGCAGCCAAGATCGGCAAGGTGTGGGAAGAGCTGAAGCTTTCTTT.

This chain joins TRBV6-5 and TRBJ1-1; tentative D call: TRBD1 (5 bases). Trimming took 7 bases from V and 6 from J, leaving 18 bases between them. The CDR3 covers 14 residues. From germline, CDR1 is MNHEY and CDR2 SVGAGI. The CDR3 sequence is CASILTGTVAEAFF. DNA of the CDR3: TGTGCCAGCATTCTTACCGGGACCGTGGCTGAAGCTTTCTTT.

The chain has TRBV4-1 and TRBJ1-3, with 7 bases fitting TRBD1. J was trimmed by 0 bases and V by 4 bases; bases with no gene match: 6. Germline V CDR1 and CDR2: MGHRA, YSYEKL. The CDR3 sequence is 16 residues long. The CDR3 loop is CASSLGTAYSGNTIYF. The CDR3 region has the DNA TGCGCCAGCAGCCTTGGGACAGCGTACTCTGGAAACACCATATATTTT.

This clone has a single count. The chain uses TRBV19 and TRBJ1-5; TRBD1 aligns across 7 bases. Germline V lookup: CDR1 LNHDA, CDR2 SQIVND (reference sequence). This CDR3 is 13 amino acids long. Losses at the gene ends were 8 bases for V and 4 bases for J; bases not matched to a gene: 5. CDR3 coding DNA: TGTGCCAGTCAAGACAGGGTAAATCAGCCCCAGCATTTT. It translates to CASQDRVNQPQHF.

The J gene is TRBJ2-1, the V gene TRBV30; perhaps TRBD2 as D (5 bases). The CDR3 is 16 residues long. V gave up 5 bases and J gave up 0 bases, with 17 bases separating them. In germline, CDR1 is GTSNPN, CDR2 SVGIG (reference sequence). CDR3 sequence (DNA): TGTGCCTGGTGTACTAGTCCAATAGTCTCCTACAATGAGCAGTTCTTC. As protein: CAWCTSPIVSYNEQFF.

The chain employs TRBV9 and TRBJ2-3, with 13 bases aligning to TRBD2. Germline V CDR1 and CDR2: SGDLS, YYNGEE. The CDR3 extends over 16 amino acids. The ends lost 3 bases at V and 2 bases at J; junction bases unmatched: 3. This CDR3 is CASSAGLAGTTDTQYF. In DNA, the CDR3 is TGTGCCAGCAGCGCGGGACTAGCGGGGACCACAGATACGCAGTATTTT. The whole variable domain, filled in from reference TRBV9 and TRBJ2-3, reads DSGVTQTPKHLITATGQRVTLRCSPRSGDLSVYWYQQSLDQGLQFLIQYYNGEERAKGNILERFSAQQFPDLHSELNLSSLELGDSALYFCASSAGLAGTTDTQYFGPGTRLTVL.

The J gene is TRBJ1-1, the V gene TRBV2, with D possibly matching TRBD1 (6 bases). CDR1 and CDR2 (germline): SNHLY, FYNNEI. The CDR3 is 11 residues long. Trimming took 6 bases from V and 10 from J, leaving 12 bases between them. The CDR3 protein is CASSDQGRAFF. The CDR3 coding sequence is TGTGCCAGCAGCGACCAGGGGAGAGCTTTCTTT.

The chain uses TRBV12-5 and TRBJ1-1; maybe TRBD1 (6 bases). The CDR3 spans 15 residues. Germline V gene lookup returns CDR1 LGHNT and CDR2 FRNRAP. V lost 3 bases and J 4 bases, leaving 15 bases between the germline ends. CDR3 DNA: TGTGCTAGTGGTTTCTCCCGGGGGGGGGCCACTGAAGCTTTCTTT. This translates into CASGFSRGGATEAFF.